The 4 T cell receptor beta chains below all came from one sample that was sequenced in a study of early T cells in non-severe SARS-CoV-2 infection. TCRdb ran MiXCR on the 5' RACE reads and lists one entry per CDR3 protein. The repertoire holds about 80,000 distinct CDR3 sequences, with 9.5% to 15% as singletons. Sequencing was performed on whole blood, taken at baseline. The receptors derive from an adult who was a healthcare worker with PCR-confirmed SARS-CoV-2 infection or an uninfected control (not recorded which). The donor label of this sample is uncertain.

The chain is built from TRBV11-2 and TRBJ2-7; no clear D. With 5 bases removed from V and 0 bases from J, the gap between germline ends came to 8 bases. The length of the CDR3 is 13 residues. CDR1 is SGHAT, CDR2 FQNNGV, per germline. CDR3: CASSGLLSYEQYF. Here the CDR3 DNA reads TGTGCCAGCAGCGGTCTCCTCTCCTACGAGCAGTACTTC. The whole variable domain, remainder taken from reference TRBV11-2 and TRBJ2-7, is EAGVAQSPRYKIIEKRQSVAFWCNPISGHATLYWYQQILGQGPKLLIQFQNNGVVDDSQLPKDRFSAERLKGVDSTLKIQPAKLEDSAVYLCASSGLLSYEQYFGPGTRLTVT.

The genes are TRBV6-5 and TRBJ2-1; 15 bases are shared with TRBD2. The germline V gene encodes CDR1 MNHEY and CDR2 SVGAGI. The CDR3 spans 19 residues. The V gene end was trimmed by 2 bases and the J gene end by 10 bases; junction bases not matched to a gene: 15. CDR3 DNA: TGTGCCAGCAGTTACCCCATCCCTGGGACTAGCGGGAGGATAGAAGAGCAGTTCTTC. Translating gives CASSYPIPGTSGRIEEQFF.

This clonotype has ten or more counts. J is TRBJ2-7 and V is TRBV29-1; TRBD1 agrees at 7 bases. The CDR3 spans 12 residues. V dropped 8 bases and J dropped 0; count of bases not matched to a gene: 4. Germline V lookup: CDR1 SQVTM, CDR2 ANQGSEA. The CDR3 sequence: CSSRGSSYEQYF. DNA of the CDR3: TGCAGCTCCAGGGGGTCCTCCTACGAGCAGTACTTC.

This clonotype was found many times. The chain links TRBV7-9 to TRBJ1-6, with D uncertain. This CDR3 is 13 amino acids long. V was clipped by 6 bases and J by 7 bases, with 10 bases between them. The V gene's germline CDR1 is SEHNR and CDR2 FQNEAQ (reference sequence). The CDR3 DNA follows: TGTGCCAGCAGGACCCTAGGGAATTCACCCCTCCACTTT. Translated: CASRTLGNSPLHF. Full variable domain (rest looked up from reference TRBV7-9 and TRBJ1-6): DTGVSQNPRHKITKRGQNVTFRCDPISEHNRLYWYRQTLGQGPEFLTYFQNEAQLEKSRLLSDRFSAERPKGSFSTLEIQRTEQGDSAMYLCASRTLGNSPLHFGNGTRLTVT.